This T cell receptor beta chain originates from a study of metastatic and nonmetastatic thyroid tumors. Using MiXCR, TCRdb re-called clones from the PCR reads. The table lists 10,000 to 15,000 clones, 25% to 35% of them singletons. By frequency in the sample, this clone is medium-sized. None of the patients had undergone any treatment ahead of thyroid surgery. Deletions cut 2 bases from V and 2 bases from J, with 12 bases between. Germline loops: CDR1 GTSNPN, CDR2 SVGIG (reference sequence). This CDR3 spans 14 amino acids. The origin of this receptor is a female donor with papillary thyroid cancer or a benign thyroid nodule (not recorded which). Some clones in this sample may be carry-over from other donors' samples. The sequenced sample was tumor tissue. The chain couples TRBV30 to TRBJ2-5, with D unresolved. CDR3 protein: CAWSIPTLQETQYF. CDR3 in DNA: TGTGCCTGGAGTATCCCGACTTTACAAGAGACCCAGTACTTC.